This T cell receptor (beta chain) was captured in a study of blood T cell repertoires in COVID-19. The wider study: Samples came from the United States, Italy and Spain, spanning acute and convalescent COVID-19.

Participants spanned ages about 18 to 90 years and resided in fewer than 30 US areas. Cohorts were assigned according to the clinical history that participants reported. Source study methods: Amplification of reference gene primers provided the estimated nucleated cell counts. Repertoires were generated with immunoSEQ multiplex PCR, while TCRdb's copy carries only in-frame clones and drops some. That table gives V, J and clone size, and the DNA gave D and trimming. The repertoire holds 150,000 or so clones, about 84% seen once, with 5.6% in the top ten. The origin of this receptor is a middle-aged woman with acute COVID-19. What was sequenced was PBMCs or T cells enriched from blood (not recorded which).

As DNA, the CDR3 is TGTGCCAGCAGCAAAAGGGGGTACAGGGGCACAGATACGCAGTATTTT. Translation: CASSKRGYRGTDTQYF. This chain joins TRBV21-1 and TRBJ2-3; TRBD1 reflects the table's D call only, with no check against the DNA. TRBV21-1 has pseudogene status. The CDR3 covers 16 residues.